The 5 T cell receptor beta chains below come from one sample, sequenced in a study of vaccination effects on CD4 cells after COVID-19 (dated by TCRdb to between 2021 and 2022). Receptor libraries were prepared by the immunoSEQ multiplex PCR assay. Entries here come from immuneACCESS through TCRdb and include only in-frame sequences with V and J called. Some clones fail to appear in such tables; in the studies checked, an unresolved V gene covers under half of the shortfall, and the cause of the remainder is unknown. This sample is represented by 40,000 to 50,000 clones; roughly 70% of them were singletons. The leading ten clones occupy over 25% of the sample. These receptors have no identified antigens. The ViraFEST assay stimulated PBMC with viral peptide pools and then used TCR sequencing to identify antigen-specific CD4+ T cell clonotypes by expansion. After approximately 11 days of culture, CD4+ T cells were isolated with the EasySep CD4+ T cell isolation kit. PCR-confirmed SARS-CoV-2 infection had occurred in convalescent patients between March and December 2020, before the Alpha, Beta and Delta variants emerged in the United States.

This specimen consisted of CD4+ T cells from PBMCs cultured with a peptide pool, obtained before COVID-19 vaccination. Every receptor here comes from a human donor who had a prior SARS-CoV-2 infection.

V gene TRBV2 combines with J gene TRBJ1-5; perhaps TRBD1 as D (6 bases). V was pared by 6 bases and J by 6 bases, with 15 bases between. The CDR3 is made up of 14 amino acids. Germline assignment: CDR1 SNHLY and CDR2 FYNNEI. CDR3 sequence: CASRQGSTSQPQHF. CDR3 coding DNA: TGTGCCAGCAGACAGGGAAGTACATCTCAGCCCCAGCATTTT.

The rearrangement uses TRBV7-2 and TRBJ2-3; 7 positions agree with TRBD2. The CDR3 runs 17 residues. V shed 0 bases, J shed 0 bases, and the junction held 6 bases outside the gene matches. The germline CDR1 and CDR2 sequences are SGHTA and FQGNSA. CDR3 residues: CASSLAPSGRSTDTQYF. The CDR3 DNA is TGTGCCAGCAGCTTAGCCCCTAGCGGACGTAGCACAGATACGCAGTATTTT.

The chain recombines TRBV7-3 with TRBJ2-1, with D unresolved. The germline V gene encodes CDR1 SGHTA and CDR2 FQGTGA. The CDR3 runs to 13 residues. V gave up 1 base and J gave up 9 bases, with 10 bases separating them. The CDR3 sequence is CASSLNGKGEQFF. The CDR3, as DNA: TGTGCCAGCAGCTTAAATGGGAAAGGTGAGCAGTTCTTC.

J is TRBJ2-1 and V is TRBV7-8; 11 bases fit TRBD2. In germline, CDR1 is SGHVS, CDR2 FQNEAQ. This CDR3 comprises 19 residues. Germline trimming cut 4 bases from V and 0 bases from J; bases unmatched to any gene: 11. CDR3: CASSSRTSGSSSSYNEQFF. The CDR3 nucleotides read TGTGCCAGCAGCTCCCGGACTAGCGGGTCCTCGAGCTCCTACAATGAGCAGTTCTTC.

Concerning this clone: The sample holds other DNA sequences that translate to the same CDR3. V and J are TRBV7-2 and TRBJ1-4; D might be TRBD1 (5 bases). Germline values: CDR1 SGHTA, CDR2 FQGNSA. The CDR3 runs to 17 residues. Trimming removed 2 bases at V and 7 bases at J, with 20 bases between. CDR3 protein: CASSLRGPQGWVEKLFF. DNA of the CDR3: TGTGCCAGCAGCTTACGGGGCCCTCAAGGGTGGGTTGAAAAACTGTTTTTT.